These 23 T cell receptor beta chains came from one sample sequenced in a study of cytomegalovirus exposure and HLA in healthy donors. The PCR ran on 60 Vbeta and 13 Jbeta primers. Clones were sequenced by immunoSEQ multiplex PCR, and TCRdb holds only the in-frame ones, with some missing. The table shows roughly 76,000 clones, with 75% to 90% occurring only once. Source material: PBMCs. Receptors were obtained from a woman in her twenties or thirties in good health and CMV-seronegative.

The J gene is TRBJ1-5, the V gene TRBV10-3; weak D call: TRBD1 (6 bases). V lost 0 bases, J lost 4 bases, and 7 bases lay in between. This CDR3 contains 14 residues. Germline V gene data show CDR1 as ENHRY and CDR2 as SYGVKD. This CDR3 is CAISESGQNQPQHF. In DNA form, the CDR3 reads TGTGCCATCAGTGAGTCTGGACAGAATCAGCCCCAGCATTTT.

This CDR3 reads CASRHTATGANYGYTF. The CDR3 DNA reads as TGTGCCAGCCGCCATACCGCAACCGGAGCTAACTATGGCTACACCTTC. The rearrangement links TRBV27 to TRBJ1-2; D unclear. CDR1 is MNHEY and CDR2 is SMNVEV in the germline V gene (reference sequence). Trimming pared 8 bases from V and 0 bases from J, leaving 19 bases between. The CDR3 consists of 16 residues.

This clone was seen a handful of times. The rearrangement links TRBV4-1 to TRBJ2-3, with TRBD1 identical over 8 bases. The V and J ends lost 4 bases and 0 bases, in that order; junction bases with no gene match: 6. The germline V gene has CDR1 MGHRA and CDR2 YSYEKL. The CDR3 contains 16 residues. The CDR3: CASSRGWTGSTDTQYF. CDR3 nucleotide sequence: TGCGCCAGCAGCCGAGGCTGGACAGGGAGCACAGATACGCAGTATTTT.

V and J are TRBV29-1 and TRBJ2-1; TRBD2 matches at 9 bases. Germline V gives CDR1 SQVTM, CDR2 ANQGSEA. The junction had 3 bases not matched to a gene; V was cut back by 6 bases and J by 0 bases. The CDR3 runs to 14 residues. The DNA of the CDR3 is TGCAGCGTCCTTAGCGGGAGCTCCTACAATGAGCAGTTCTTC. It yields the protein CSVLSGSSYNEQFF.

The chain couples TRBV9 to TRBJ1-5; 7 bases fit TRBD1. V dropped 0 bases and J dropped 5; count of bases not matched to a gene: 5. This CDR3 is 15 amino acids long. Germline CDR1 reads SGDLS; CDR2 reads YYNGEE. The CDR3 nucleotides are TGTGCCAGCAGCGTAGGTGCAGGGGGATATCAGCCCCAGCATTTT. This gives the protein CASSVGAGGYQPQHF.

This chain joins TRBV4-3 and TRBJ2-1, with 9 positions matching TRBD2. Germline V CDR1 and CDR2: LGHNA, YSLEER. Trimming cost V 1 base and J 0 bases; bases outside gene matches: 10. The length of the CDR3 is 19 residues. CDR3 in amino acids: CASSQAGTSYSSSYNEQFF. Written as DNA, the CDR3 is TGCGCCAGCAGCCAAGCCGGGACTAGCTACTCGAGCTCCTACAATGAGCAGTTCTTC.

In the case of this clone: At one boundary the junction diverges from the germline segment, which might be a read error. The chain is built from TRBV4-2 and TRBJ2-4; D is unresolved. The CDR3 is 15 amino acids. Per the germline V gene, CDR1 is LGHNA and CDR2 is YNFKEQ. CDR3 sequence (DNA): TGTGCCAACAGCCAAGATCGGTCGGGCAAAAACATTCAGTACTTC. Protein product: CANSQDRSGKNIQYF.

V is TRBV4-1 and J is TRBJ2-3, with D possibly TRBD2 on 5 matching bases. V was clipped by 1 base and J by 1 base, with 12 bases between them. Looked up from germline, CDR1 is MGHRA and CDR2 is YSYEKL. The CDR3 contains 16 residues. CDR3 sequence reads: CASSQGVGAGTDTQYF. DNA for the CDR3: TGCGCCAGCAGCCAAGGCGTGGGAGCGGGCACAGATACGCAGTATTTT.

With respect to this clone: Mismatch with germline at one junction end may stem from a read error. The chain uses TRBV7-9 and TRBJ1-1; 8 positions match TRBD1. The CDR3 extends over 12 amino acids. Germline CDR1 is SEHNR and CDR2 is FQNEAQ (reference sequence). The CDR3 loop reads CSSSLGTGEAFF. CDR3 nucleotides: TGTTCCAGCAGCTTAGGGACAGGAGAAGCTTTCTTT.

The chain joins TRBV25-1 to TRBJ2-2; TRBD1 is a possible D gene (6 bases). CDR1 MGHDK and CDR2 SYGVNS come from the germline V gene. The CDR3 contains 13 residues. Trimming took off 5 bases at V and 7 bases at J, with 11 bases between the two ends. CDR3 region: CASSTQGGGELFF. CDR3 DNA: TGTGCCAGCAGTACACAGGGTGGCGGGGAGCTGTTTTTT.

CDR3 sequence (DNA): TGTGCCTGGAGTCTGAACTTACAGGTTCCGGCTTTCTTT. Translated, it gives CAWSLNLQVPAFF. The chain couples TRBV30 to TRBJ1-1; maybe TRBD1 (5 bases). The germline V and J ends were trimmed by 2 bases and 11 bases, with 18 bases remaining between them. The germline gives CDR1 GTSNPN, CDR2 SVGIG (reference sequence). This CDR3 has 13 residues.

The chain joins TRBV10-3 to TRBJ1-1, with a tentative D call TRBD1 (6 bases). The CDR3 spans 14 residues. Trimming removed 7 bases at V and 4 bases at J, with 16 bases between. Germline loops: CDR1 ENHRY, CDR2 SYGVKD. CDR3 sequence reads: CAINPEDRGTEAFF. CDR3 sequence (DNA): TGTGCCATCAATCCTGAGGACAGAGGCACTGAAGCTTTCTTT.

DNA for the CDR3: TGTGCCAGCAGCTTACAAAACAGCCCGTACTATGGCTACACCTTC. It is translated as CASSLQNSPYYGYTF. V usage is TRBV13 and J usage is TRBJ1-2; D remains ambiguous. This CDR3 contains 15 residues. The germline V gene encodes CDR1 PRHDT and CDR2 FYEKMQ (reference sequence). Trimming shortened V by 2 bases and J by 3 bases, and 13 bases separated the two germline ends. Using reference TRBV13 and TRBJ1-2 for the parts outside the CDR3, the full variable domain is AAGVIQSPRHLIKEKRETATLKCYPIPRHDTVYWYQQGPGQDPQFLISFYEKMQSDKGSIPDRFSAQQFSDYHSELNMSSLELGDSALYFCASSLQNSPYYGYTFGSGTRLTVV.

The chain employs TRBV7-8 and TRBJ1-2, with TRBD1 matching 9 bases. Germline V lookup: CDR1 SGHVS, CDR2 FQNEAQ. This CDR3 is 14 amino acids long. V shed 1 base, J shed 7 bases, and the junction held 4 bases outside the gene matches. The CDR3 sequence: CASSLGRDRAGYTF. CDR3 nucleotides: TGTGCCAGCAGCTTAGGCCGGGACAGGGCTGGCTACACCTTC.

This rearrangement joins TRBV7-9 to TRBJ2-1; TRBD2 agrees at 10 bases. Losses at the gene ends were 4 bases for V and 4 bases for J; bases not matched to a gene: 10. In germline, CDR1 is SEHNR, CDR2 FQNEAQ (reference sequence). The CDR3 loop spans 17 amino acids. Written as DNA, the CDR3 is TGTGCCAGCAGCTCCAACCTCGGGACTAGCGAATACAATGAGCAGTTCTTC. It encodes CASSSNLGTSEYNEQFF.

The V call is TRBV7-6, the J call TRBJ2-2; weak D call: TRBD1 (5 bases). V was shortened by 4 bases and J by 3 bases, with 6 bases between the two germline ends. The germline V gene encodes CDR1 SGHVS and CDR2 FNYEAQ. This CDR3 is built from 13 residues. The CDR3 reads CASSSRDTGELFF. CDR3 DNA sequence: TGTGCCAGCAGCTCCAGGGACACCGGGGAGCTGTTTTTT.

CDR3 DNA sequence: TGTGCCAGCAGCTTACAGACAGGGTTGACAGATACGCAGTATTTT. Amino acid sequence: CASSLQTGLTDTQYF. The rearrangement links TRBV7-3 to TRBJ2-3; TRBD1 agrees at 7 bases. The J segment lost 3 bases and the V segment lost 2 bases, leaving 5 bases of the junction unmatched. From germline, CDR1 is SGHTA and CDR2 FQGTGA. The CDR3 contains 15 residues.

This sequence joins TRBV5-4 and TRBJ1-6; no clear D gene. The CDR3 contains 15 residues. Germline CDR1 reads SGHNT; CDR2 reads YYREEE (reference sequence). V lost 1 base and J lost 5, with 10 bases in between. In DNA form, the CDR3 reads TGTGCCAGCAGCTTGTTGAGGCACAATAATTCACCCCTCCACTTT. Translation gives CASSLLRHNNSPLHF. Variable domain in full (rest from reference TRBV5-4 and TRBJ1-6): ETGVTQSPTHLIKTRGQQVTLRCSSQSGHNTVSWYQQALGQGPQFIFQYYREEENGRGNFPPRFSGLQFPNYSSELNVNALELDDSALYLCASSLLRHNNSPLHFGNGTRLTVT.

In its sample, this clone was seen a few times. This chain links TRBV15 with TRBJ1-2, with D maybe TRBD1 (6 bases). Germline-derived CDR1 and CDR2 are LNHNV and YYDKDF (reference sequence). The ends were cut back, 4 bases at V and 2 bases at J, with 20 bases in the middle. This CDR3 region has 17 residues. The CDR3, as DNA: TGTGCCACCAGCAAACTTTGTGGTGGGGGGGCAAACTATGGCTACACCTTC. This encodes CATSKLCGGGANYGYTF.

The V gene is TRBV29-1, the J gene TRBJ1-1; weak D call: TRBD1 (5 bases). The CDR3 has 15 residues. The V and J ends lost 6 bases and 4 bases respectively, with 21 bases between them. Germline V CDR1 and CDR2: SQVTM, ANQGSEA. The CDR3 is CSVPVNEPGGTEAFF. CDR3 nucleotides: TGCAGCGTCCCCGTAAACGAGCCGGGGGGCACTGAAGCTTTCTTT. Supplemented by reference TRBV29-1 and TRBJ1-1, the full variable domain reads SAVISQKPSRDICQRGTSLTIQCQVDSQVTMMFWYRQQPGQSLTLIATANQGSEATYESGFVIDKFPISRPNLTFSTLTVSNMSPEDSSIYLCSVPVNEPGGTEAFFGQGTRLTVV.

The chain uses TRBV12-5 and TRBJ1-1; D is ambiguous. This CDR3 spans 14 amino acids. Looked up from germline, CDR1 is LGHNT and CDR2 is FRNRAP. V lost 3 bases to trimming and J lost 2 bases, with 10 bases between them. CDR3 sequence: CASGFSEANTEAFF. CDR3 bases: TGTGCTAGTGGTTTTTCGGAGGCAAACACTGAAGCTTTCTTT.

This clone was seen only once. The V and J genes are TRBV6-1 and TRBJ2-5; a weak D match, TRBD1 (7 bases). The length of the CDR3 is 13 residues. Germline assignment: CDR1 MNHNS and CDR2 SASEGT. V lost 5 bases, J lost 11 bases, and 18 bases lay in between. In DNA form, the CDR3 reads TGTGCCAGCAGTCCAGGGGGGTCGCAACAGCAGTACTTC. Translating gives CASSPGGSQQQYF.

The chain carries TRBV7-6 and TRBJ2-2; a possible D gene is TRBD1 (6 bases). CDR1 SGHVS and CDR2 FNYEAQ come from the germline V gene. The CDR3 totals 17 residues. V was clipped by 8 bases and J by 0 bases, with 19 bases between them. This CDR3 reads CASGLDSAYANTGELFF. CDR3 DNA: TGTGCCAGCGGGTTGGACAGCGCCTACGCGAACACCGGGGAGCTGTTTTTT.